A single T cell receptor (beta chain) is shown here with its context. The data are from a study of cytomegalovirus exposure and HLA in healthy donors. Germline assignment: CDR1 SNHLY and CDR2 FYNNEI. With 2 bases clipped from V and 4 bases from J, the junction kept 4 bases outside the gene matches. This CDR3 has 15 residues. Here immunoSEQ multiplex PCR was the method, and the copy in TCRdb shows in-frame clones only, minus some. Of roughly 80,000 clones in the sample, 85% to 95% were seen once. This receptor was identified in a woman aged 18-29 years in good health and CMV-seronegative. Material for sequencing was PBMCs. The chain couples TRBV2 to TRBJ2-5; 10 bases align to TRBD2. CDR3 in DNA: TGTGCCAGCAGTGAATCTAGCGGGAGCGGAGAGACCCAGTACTTC. It yields the protein CASSESSGSGETQYF.